The 18 T cell receptor beta chains reported below all come from one sample, sequenced in a study of blood T cells in healthy people across ages. PCR was performed a second time for about 7 to 12 cycles using a sample-barcoded 5' primer and a J-beta primer mix. Each CDR3 protein gets one entry after TCRdb re-called the 5' RACE reads with MiXCR. The sample contains around 870,000 distinct CDR3 sequences, roughly 26% of which appear only once. The specimen was blood. These receptor sequences come from a woman aged 80 or older in good health.

The gene calls are TRBV30 and TRBJ2-7, with 10 bases aligning to TRBD1. The CDR3 covers 14 residues. V lost 5 bases and J lost 7; bases outside the gene matches: 11. Per the germline V gene, CDR1 is GTSNPN and CDR2 is SVGIG (reference sequence). CDR3 in DNA: TGTGCCTGGGGGACAGGGGTCACCTACAATGAGCAGTACTTC. Protein sequence: CAWGTGVTYNEQYF.

The chain carries TRBV12-3 or TRBV12-4 and TRBJ1-6; D gene uncertain. The CDR3 length is 13 residues. Trimming removed 11 bases from V and 10 bases from J, with 18 bases in between. CDR3 nucleotide sequence: TGTGCCGGCACCTTTCGGGCACAGTCACCCCTCCACTTT. Its translation is CAGTFRAQSPLHF.

The sample holds many counts of this clonotype. This chain links TRBV20-1 with TRBJ2-3, with 8 bases identical to TRBD1. Germline V lookup: CDR1 DFQATT, CDR2 SNEGSKA (reference sequence). The CDR3 runs 13 residues. The trim removed 5 bases at V and 4 bases at J, leaving 5 bases unmatched. The CDR3 protein is CSARTGIADTQYF. For the CDR3, the DNA is TGCAGTGCTCGGACAGGGATTGCAGATACGCAGTATTTT.

Concerning this clonotype: A single base separates this from a much larger clone, so it may be a read error. The chain carries TRBV28 and TRBJ2-4, with TRBD1 as a possible D gene (6 bases). The DNA end lines up better with TRBJ2-7; the J call may be wrong. Germline assignment: CDR1 MDHEN and CDR2 SYDVKM. CDR3 length equals 13 residues. CDR3 coding DNA: TGTGCCAGCAGAACCGGACAGCCCTGCGAGCAGTACTTC. Translating it yields CASRTGQPCEQYF.

Of note for this clonotype: A read error may be the cause here, since a much bigger clone is one base away. This chain links TRBV20-1 with TRBJ1-5; D not resolved. Germline V lookup: CDR1 DFQATT, CDR2 SNEGSKA (reference sequence). The CDR3 consists of 13 residues. CDR3 nucleotides: TGCAGTGCTAGCCGGCCCATGGATCAGTCCCAGCATTTT. It encodes CSASRPMDQSQHF.

The sample holds one count of this clonotype. This chain joins TRBV12-3 or TRBV12-4 and TRBJ2-3, with D unresolved. The V and J ends lost 6 bases and 6 bases respectively, with 10 bases between them. The CDR3 totals 12 residues. The CDR3 DNA reads as TGTGCCAGCAGCCTTATTCATGATACGCAGTATTTT. It codes for CASSLIHDTQYF.

J is TRBJ2-4 and V is TRBV7-9; D not certain. The J call may be incorrect, as the DNA end agrees better with TRBJ2-7. Germline CDR1 is SEHNR and CDR2 is FQNEAQ (reference sequence). The CDR3 has 13 residues. Here the CDR3 reads CASSSSADYEQYF. Written as DNA, the CDR3 is TGTGCCAGCAGCTCGAGCGCGGACTACGAGCAGTACTTC.

The rearrangement links TRBV7-2 to TRBJ2-1; D is possibly TRBD1 (6 bases). The CDR3 consists of 14 residues. V shed 5 bases and J shed 9 bases, with 17 bases lying between them. Germline values: CDR1 SGHTA, CDR2 FQGNSA. CDR3 DNA: TGTGCCAGCAGCAGAACACAGGGTCGGAGTGAGCAGTTCTTC. Its translation is CASSRTQGRSEQFF. Variable domain in full (rest from reference TRBV7-2 and TRBJ2-1): GAGVSQSPSNKVTEKGKDVELRCDPISGHTALYWYRQSLGQGLEFLIYFQGNSAPDKSGLPSDRFSAERTGGSVSTLTIQRTQQEDSAVYLCASSRTQGRSEQFFGPGTRLTVL.

This chain links TRBV7-2 with TRBJ1-2, with D possibly TRBD1 on 6 matching bases. With 3 bases removed from V and 0 bases from J, the gap between germline ends came to 17 bases. Germline CDR1 reads SGHTA; CDR2 reads FQGNSA. This CDR3 contains 17 residues. DNA of the CDR3: TGTGCCAGCAGCTTGCAACCACCCGGGACATCTAACTATGGCTACACCTTC. Translation: CASSLQPPGTSNYGYTF.

This rearrangement joins TRBV7-9 to TRBJ2-5; D may be TRBD2 (5 bases). Trimming removed 4 bases from V and 5 bases from J, with 17 bases in between. The CDR3 has 15 residues. Germline assignment: CDR1 SEHNR and CDR2 FQNEAQ (reference sequence). Written as DNA, the CDR3 is TGTGCCAGCAGCTGGACCACGTCGGGCGGGGAGACCCAGTACTTC. Its protein is CASSWTTSGGETQYF.

This clonotype was recorded many times. The rearrangement links TRBV7-8 to TRBJ1-2; D perhaps matches TRBD1 (5 bases). This CDR3 spans 14 amino acids. CDR1 and CDR2 (germline): SGHVS, FQNEAQ. V lost 5 bases and J 0 bases, leaving 10 bases between the germline ends. The CDR3 is CASSQPGANYGYTF. CDR3 nucleotides: TGTGCCAGCAGCCAGCCGGGGGCTAACTATGGCTACACCTTC.

The table lists this clonotype with a count of one. Since a much larger clone is just one base distant, this may be a read error. The chain combines TRBV13 with TRBJ2-5; D is perhaps TRBD1 or TRBD2 (5 bases each). The DNA end is more similar to TRBJ2-1, so the J call may be wrong. Germline values: CDR1 PRHDT, CDR2 FYEKMQ (reference sequence). The CDR3 is 17 amino acids. In nucleotides, the CDR3 is TGTGCCAGCAGCTTTAGGCGGTTTGAACGGGGCCAAGAGACCCAGTTCTTC. Translation: CASSFRRFERGQETQFF.

The sample holds many counts of this clonotype. The V gene is TRBV7-2, the J gene TRBJ2-3; 13 bases fit TRBD2. V shed 5 bases, J shed 4 bases, and the junction held 6 bases outside the gene matches. Per the germline V gene, CDR1 is SGHTA and CDR2 is FQGNSA. This CDR3 is built from 16 residues. CDR3 region: CASSTGLAGAADTQYF. CDR3 nucleotides: TGTGCCAGCAGCACAGGACTAGCGGGGGCCGCAGATACGCAGTATTTT.

V gene TRBV7-9 combines with J gene TRBJ1-5; the D gene is possibly TRBD1 (6 bases). The V end lost 5 bases, the J end lost 0 bases, and 11 bases lay between the germline ends. CDR3 length: 15 amino acids. Germline V CDR1 and CDR2: SEHNR, FQNEAQ (reference sequence). The CDR3 reads CASSRGQSSNQPQHF. Here the CDR3 DNA reads TGTGCCAGCAGCCGAGGACAGAGTAGCAATCAGCCCCAGCATTTT.

This clonotype occurred many times. The gene calls are TRBV28 and TRBJ1-6, with a tentative D call TRBD1 (5 bases). Trimming pared 2 bases from V and 0 bases from J, leaving 5 bases between. The CDR3 has 15 residues. Germline values: CDR1 MDHEN, CDR2 SYDVKM. The CDR3: CASSLGGSYNSPLHF. The DNA for the CDR3 is TGTGCCAGCAGTTTAGGGGGCTCCTATAATTCACCCCTCCACTTT.

In this sample, this clonotype turned up a few times. This rearrangement joins TRBV30 to TRBJ1-2; tentatively, D is TRBD1 (6 bases). The CDR3 consists of 11 residues. CDR1 and CDR2 from the germline V gene are GTSNPN and SVGIG (reference sequence). The ends were cut back, 4 bases at V and 11 bases at J, with 14 bases in the middle. The CDR3 region is CAWTGRGGYTF. CDR3 DNA: TGTGCCTGGACCGGCAGGGGTGGTTACACCTTC. The complete variable domain, with remaining parts taken from reference TRBV30 and TRBJ1-2, reads SQTIHQWPATLVQPVGSPLSLECTVEGTSNPNLYWYRQAAGRGLQLLFYSVGIGQISSEVPQNLSASRPQDRQFILSSKKLLLSDSGFYLCAWTGRGGYTFGSGTRLTVV.

This chain uses TRBV11-1 with TRBJ1-2; D is uncertain. Germline V gene sequence: CDR1 SGHAT, CDR2 FQDESV (reference sequence). The CDR3 spans 16 residues. Trimming removed 5 bases from V and 5 bases from J, with 21 bases in between. The CDR3 protein is CASSPEGVHVGYGYTF. The CDR3 DNA sequence: TGTGCCAGCAGCCCAGAAGGCGTCCACGTGGGTTATGGCTACACCTTC. Full variable domain (outside the CDR3, taken from reference TRBV11-1 and TRBJ1-2): EAEVAQSPRYKITEKSQAVAFWCDPISGHATLYWYRQILGQGPELLVQFQDESVVDDSQLPKDRFSAERLKGVDSTLKIQPAELGDSAMYLCASSPEGVHVGYGYTFGSGTRLTVV.

This clonotype appeared many times. V and J are TRBV20-1 and TRBJ1-5, with TRBD1 identical over 7 bases. Unmatched junction bases numbered 14, after V lost 6 bases and J lost 3 bases. The CDR3 runs 16 residues. Per the germline V gene, CDR1 is DFQATT and CDR2 is SNEGSKA (reference sequence). The chain's CDR3 is CSAKDTGTANNQPQHF. The CDR3 nucleotides are TGCAGTGCCAAAGATACCGGGACAGCAAACAATCAGCCCCAGCATTTT.